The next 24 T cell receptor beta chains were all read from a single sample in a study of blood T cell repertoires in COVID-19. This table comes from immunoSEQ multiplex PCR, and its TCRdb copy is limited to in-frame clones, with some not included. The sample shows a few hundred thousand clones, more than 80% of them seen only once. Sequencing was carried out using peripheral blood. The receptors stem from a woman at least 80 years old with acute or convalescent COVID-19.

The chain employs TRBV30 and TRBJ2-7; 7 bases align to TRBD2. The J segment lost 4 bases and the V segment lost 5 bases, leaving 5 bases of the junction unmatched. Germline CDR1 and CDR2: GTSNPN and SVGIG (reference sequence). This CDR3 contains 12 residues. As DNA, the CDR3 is TGTGCCTGGGTAGCGGGCATATACGAGCAGTACTTC. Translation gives CAWVAGIYEQYF.

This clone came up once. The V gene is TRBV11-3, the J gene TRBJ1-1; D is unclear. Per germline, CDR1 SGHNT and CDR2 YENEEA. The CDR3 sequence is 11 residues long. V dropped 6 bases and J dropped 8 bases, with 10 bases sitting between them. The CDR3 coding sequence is TGTGCCAGCAGGACTCGAGAAGAAGCTTTCTTT. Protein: CASRTREEAFF. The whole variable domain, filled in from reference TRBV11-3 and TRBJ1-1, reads EAGVVQSPRYKIIEKKQPVAFWCNPISGHNTLYWYLQNLGQGPELLIRYENEEAVDDSQLPKDRFSAERLKGVDSTLKIQPAELGDSAVYLCASRTREEAFFGQGTRLTVV.

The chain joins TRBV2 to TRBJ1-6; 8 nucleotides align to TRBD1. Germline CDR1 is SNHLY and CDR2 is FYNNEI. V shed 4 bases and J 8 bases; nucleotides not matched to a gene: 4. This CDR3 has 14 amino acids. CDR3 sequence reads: CASSVDRGHSPLHF. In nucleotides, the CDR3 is TGTGCCAGCAGTGTTGACAGGGGTCATTCACCCCTCCACTTT.

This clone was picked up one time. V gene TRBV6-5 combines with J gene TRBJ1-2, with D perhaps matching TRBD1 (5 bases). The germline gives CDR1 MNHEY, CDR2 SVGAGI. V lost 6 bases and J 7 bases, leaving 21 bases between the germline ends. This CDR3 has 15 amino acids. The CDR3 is CASRPPNWQGGGYTF. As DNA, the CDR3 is TGTGCCAGCAGACCCCCCAATTGGCAGGGAGGTGGCTACACCTTC.

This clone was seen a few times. The DNA of the CDR3 is TGTGCCAGCAGTCCCTCCCTTTTGGTTCAGGGCAATCAGCCCCAGCATTTT. Protein product: CASSPSLLVQGNQPQHF. The V and J genes are TRBV27 and TRBJ1-5, with unresolved D. Germline-derived CDR1 and CDR2 are MNHEY and SMNVEV (reference sequence). The ends were cut back, 5 bases at V and 2 bases at J, with 19 bases in the middle. The CDR3 extends over 17 amino acids.

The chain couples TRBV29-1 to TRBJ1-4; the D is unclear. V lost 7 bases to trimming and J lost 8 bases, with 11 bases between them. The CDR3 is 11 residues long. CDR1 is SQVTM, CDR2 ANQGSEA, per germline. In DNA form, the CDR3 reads TGCAGCGCCGGGGATTGGGAAAAACTGTTTTTT. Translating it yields CSAGDWEKLFF. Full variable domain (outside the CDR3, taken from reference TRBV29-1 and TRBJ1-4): SAVISQKPSRDICQRGTSLTIQCQVDSQVTMMFWYRQQPGQSLTLIATANQGSEATYESGFVIDKFPISRPNLTFSTLTVSNMSPEDSSIYLCSAGDWEKLFFGSGTQLSVL.

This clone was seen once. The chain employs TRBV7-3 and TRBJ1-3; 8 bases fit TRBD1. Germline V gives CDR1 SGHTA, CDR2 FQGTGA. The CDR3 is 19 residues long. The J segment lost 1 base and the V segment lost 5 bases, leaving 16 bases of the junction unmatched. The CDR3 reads CASSPQGACLNTSGNTIYF. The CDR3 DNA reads TGTGCCAGCAGCCCGCAGGGGGCCTGCCTTAATACGTCTGGAAACACCATATATTTT.

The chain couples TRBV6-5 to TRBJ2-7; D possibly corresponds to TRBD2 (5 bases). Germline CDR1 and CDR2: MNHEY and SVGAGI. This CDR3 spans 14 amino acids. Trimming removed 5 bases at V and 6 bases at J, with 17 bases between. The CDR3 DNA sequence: TGTGCCAGCAGTCTCGGTCAGAGGGCCTTCGAGCAGTACTTC. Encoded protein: CASSLGQRAFEQYF.

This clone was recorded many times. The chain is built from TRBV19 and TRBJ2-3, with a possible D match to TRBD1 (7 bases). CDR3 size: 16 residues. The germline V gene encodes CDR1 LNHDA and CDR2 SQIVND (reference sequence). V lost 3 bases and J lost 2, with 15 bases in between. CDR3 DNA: TGTGCCAGTAGTATGCGGGACAGCTTAGACACAGATACGCAGTATTTT. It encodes CASSMRDSLDTDTQYF.

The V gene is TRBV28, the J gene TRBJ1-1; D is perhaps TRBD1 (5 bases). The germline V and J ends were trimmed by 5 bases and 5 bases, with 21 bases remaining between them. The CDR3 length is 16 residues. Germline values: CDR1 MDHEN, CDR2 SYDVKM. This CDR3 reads CASSLTGGGVRTEAFF. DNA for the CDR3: TGTGCCAGCAGTCTAACAGGCGGGGGGGTAAGGACTGAAGCTTTCTTT.

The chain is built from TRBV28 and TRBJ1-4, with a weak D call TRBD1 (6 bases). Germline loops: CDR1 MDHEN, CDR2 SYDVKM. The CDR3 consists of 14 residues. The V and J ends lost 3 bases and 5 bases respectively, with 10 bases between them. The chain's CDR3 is CASSLSGENEKLFF. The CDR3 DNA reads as TGTGCCAGCAGTTTGTCAGGGGAAAATGAAAAACTGTTTTTT.

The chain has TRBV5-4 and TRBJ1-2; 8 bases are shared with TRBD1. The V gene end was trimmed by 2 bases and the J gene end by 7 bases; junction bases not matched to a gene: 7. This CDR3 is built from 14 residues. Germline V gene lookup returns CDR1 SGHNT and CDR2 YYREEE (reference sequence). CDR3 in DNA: TGTGCCAGCAGCTTCGACAGGGGTTCTGTTGGCTACACCTTC. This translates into CASSFDRGSVGYTF.

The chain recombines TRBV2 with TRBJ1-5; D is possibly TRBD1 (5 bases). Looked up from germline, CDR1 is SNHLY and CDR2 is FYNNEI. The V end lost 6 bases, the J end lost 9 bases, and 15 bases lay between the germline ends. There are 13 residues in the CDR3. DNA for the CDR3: TGTGCCAGCAGGAACAGGCTCGATCTGCCCCAGCATTTT. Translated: CASRNRLDLPQHF.

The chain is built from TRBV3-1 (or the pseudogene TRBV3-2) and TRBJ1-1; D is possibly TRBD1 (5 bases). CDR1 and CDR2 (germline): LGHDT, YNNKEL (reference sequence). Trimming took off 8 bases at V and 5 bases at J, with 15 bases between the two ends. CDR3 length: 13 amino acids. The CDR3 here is CASLSVGGTEAFF. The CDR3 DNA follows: TGTGCCAGCTTGAGCGTGGGGGGAACTGAAGCTTTCTTT.

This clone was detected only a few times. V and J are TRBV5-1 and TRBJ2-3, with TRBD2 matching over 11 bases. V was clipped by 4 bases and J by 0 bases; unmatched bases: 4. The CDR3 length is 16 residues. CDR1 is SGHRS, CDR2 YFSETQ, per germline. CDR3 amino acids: CASSRTSGQSTDTQYF. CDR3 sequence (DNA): TGCGCCAGCAGCAGGACTAGCGGGCAAAGCACAGATACGCAGTATTTT.

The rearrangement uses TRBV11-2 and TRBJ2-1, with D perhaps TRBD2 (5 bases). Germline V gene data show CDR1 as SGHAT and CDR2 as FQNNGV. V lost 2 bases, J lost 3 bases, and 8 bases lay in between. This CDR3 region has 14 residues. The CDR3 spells CASSLPSSYNEQFF. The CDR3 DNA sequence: TGTGCCAGCAGCTTACCTAGCAGCTACAATGAGCAGTTCTTC.

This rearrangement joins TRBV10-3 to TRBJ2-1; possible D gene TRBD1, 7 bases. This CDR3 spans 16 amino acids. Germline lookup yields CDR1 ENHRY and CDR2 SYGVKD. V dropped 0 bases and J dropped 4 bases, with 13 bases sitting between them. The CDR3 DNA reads TGTGCCATCAGTGAGTCCGCGGGACAGCTATACAATGAGCAGTTCTTC. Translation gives CAISESAGQLYNEQFF.

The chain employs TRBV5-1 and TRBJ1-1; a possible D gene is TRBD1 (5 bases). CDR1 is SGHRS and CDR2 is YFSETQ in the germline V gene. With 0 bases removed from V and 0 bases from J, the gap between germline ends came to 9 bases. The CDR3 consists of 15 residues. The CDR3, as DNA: TGCGCCAGCAGCTTGGCCGGGGGGGTGAACACTGAAGCTTTCTTT. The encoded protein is CASSLAGGVNTEAFF.

DNA of the CDR3: TGTGCCAGCAGCCCGAGGACTAGCGGAGTTTACGAGCAGTACTTC. Its translation: CASSPRTSGVYEQYF. The V call is TRBV3-1 (or the pseudogene TRBV3-2), the J call TRBJ2-7; 10 bases align to TRBD2. Looked up from germline, CDR1 is LGHDT and CDR2 is YNNKEL (reference sequence). V lost 4 bases to trimming and J lost 4 bases; unmatched junction nucleotides: 7. The CDR3 sequence is 15 residues long.

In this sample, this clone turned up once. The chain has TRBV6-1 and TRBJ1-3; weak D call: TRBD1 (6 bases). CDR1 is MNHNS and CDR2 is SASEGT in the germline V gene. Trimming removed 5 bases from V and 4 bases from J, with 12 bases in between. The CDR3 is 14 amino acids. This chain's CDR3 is CASSSTGSGNTIYF. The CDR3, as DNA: TGTGCCAGCAGTTCAACAGGGTCGGGAAACACCATATATTTT.

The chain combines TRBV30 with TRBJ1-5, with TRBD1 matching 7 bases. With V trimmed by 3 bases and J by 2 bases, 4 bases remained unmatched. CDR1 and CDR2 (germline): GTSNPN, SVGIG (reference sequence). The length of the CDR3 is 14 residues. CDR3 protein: CAWRRQGGNQPQHF. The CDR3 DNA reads TGTGCCTGGAGGCGACAGGGAGGCAATCAGCCCCAGCATTTT.

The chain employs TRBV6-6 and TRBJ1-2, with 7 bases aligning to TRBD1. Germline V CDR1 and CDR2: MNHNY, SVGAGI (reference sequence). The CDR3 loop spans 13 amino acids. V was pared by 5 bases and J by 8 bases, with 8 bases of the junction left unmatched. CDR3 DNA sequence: TGTGCCAGCAGTCCGGAGGGGGCGGGAGGCTACACCTTC. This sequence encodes CASSPEGAGGYTF.

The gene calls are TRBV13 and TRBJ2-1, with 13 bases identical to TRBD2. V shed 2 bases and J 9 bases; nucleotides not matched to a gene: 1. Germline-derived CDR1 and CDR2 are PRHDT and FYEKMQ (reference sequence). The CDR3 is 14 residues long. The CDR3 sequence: CASSLRTSGGEQFF. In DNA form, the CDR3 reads TGTGCCAGCAGCTTAAGGACTAGCGGGGGTGAGCAGTTCTTC. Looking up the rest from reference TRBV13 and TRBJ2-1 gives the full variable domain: AAGVIQSPRHLIKEKRETATLKCYPIPRHDTVYWYQQGPGQDPQFLISFYEKMQSDKGSIPDRFSAQQFSDYHSELNMSSLELGDSALYFCASSLRTSGGEQFFGPGTRLTVL.

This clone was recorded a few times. The CDR3 loop is CASSLDGPGLAWEYF. The DNA of the CDR3 is TGTGCCAGCAGTCTCGACGGCCCGGGACTAGCGTGGGAGTACTTC. The chain has TRBV27 and TRBJ2-7; 10 bases align to TRBD2. Germline V gene data show CDR1 as MNHEY and CDR2 as SMNVEV (reference sequence). CDR3 length: 15 amino acids. The ends lost 5 bases at V and 11 bases at J; junction bases unmatched: 15.